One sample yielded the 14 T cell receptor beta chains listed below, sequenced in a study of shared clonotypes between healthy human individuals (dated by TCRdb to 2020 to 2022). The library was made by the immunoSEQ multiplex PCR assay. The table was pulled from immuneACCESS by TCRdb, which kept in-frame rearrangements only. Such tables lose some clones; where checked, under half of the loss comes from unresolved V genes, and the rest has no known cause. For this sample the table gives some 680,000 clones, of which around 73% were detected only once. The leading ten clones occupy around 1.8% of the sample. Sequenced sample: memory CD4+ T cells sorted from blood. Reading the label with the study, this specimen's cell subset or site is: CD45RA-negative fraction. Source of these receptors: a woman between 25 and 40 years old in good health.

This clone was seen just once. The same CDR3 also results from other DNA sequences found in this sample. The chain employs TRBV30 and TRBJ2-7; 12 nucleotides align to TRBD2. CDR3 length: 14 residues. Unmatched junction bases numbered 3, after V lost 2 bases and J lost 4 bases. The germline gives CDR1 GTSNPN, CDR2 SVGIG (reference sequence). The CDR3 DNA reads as TGTGCCTGGAGTACCGGACTAGCGGGGTACGAGCAGTACTTC. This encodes CAWSTGLAGYEQYF.

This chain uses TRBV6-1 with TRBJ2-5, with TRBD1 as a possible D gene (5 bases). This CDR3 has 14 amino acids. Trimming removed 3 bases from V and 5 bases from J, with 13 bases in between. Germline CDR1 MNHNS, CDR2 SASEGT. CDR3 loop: CASSDPPRVETQYF. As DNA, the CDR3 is TGTGCCAGCAGTGACCCCCCCAGGGTTGAGACCCAGTACTTC.

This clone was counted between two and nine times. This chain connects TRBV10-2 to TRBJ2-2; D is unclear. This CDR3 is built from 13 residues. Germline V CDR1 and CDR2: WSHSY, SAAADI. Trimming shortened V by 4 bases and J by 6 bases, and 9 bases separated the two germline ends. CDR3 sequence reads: CASSARGAGELFF. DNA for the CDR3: TGCGCCAGCAGTGCACGTGGGGCCGGGGAGCTGTTTTTT.

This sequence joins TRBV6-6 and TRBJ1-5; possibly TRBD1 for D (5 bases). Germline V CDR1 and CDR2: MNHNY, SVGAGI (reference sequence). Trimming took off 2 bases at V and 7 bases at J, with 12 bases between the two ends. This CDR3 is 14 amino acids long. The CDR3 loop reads CASSYGGGVQPQHF. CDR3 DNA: TGTGCCAGCAGTTACGGTGGAGGGGTCCAGCCCCAGCATTTT.

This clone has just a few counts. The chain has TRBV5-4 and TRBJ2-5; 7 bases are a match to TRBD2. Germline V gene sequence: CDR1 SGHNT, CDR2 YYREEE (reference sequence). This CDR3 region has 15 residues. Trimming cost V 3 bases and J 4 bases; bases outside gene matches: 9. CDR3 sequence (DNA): TGTGCCAGCAGCTCAAAGCAGGTAGCGGGAGAGACCCAGTACTTC. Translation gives CASSSKQVAGETQYF. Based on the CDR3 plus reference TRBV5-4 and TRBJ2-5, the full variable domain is ETGVTQSPTHLIKTRGQQVTLRCSSQSGHNTVSWYQQALGQGPQFIFQYYREEENGRGNFPPRFSGLQFPNYSSELNVNALELDDSALYLCASSSKQVAGETQYFGPGTRLLVL.

This CDR3 is CASSARIVDREYEQYF. DNA of the CDR3: TGCGCCAGCAGTGCCAGAATTGTAGACAGAGAGTACGAGCAGTACTTC. This sequence joins TRBV10-1 and TRBJ2-7; perhaps TRBD1 as D (5 bases). CDR3 size: 16 residues. V was cut by 4 bases and J by 4 bases, with 20 bases left in between. Germline-derived CDR1 and CDR2 are WNHNN and SYGVQD (reference sequence).

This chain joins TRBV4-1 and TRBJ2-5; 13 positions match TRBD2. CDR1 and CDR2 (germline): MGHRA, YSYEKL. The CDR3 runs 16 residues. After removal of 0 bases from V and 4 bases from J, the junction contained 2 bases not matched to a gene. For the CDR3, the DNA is TGCGCCAGCAGCCAAGACAGACTAGCGGGAGGAGAGACCCAGTACTTC. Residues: CASSQDRLAGGETQYF.

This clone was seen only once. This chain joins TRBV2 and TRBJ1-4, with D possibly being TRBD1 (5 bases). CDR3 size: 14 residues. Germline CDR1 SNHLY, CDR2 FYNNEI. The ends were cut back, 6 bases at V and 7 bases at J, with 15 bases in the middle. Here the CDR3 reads CASRGTVGGEKLFF. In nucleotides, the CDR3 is TGTGCCAGCAGGGGGACTGTCGGAGGTGAAAAACTGTTTTTT.

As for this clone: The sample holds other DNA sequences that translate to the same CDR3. CDR3 sequence reads: CASSILAGGPYEQYF. The CDR3 DNA reads TGTGCCAGTAGTATTTTAGCAGGGGGCCCCTACGAGCAGTACTTC. The rearrangement links TRBV19 to TRBJ2-7; 8 bases align to TRBD1. There are 15 residues in the CDR3. J lost 2 bases, V lost 3 bases, and 6 bases had no gene match. Germline CDR1 is LNHDA and CDR2 is SQIVND (reference sequence). The complete variable domain, with remaining parts taken from reference TRBV19 and TRBJ2-7, reads DGGITQSPKYLFRKEGQNVTLSCEQNLNHDAMYWYRQDPGQGLRLIYYSQIVNDFQKGDIAEGYSVSREKKESFPLTVTSAQKNPTAFYLCASSILAGGPYEQYFGPGTRLTVT.

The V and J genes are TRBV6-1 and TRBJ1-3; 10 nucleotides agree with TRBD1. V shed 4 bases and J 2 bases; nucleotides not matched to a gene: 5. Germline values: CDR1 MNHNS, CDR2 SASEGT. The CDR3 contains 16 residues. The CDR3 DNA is TGTGCCAGCAGTGTAACCGGGACAGGGGCTGGAAACACCATATATTTT. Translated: CASSVTGTGAGNTIYF.

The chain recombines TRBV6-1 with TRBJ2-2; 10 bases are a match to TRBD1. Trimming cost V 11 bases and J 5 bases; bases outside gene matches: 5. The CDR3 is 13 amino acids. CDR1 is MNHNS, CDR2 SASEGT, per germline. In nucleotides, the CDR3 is TGTGCCGGACGGACAGGGGGGACCGGGGAGCTGTTTTTT. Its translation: CAGRTGGTGELFF.

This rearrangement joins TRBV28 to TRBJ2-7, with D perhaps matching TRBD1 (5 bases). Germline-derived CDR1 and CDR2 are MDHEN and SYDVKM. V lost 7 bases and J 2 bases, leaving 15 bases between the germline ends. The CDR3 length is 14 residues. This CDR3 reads CASNPSGIPYEQYF. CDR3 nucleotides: TGTGCCAGCAACCCCTCAGGGATCCCCTACGAGCAGTACTTC.

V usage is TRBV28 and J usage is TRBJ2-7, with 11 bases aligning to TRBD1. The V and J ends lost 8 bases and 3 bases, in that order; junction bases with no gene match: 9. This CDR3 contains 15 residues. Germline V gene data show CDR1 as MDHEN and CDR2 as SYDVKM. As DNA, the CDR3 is TGTGCCAGCCTATCCCCCGGGACAGGGGGCTACGAGCAGTACTTC. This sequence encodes CASLSPGTGGYEQYF. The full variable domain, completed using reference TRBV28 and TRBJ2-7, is DVKVTQSSRYLVKRTGEKVFLECVQDMDHENMFWYRQDPGLGLRLIYFSYDVKMKEKGDIPEGYSVSREKKERFSLILESASTNQTSMYLCASLSPGTGGYEQYFGPGTRLTVT.

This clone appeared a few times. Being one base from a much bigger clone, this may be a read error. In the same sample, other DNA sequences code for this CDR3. CDR3 in amino acids: CASSLGDFYNEQFF. CDR3 coding DNA: TGCGCCAGCAGCTTGGGGGACTTCTACAATGAGCAGTTCTTC. The rearrangement uses TRBV5-1 and TRBJ2-1, with D possibly being TRBD2 (6 bases). CDR1 is SGHRS and CDR2 is YFSETQ in the germline V gene. V lost 0 bases and J lost 3, with 7 bases in between. This CDR3 has 14 amino acids.